This T cell receptor (beta chain) appears in the sequencing data of a study of cytomegalovirus exposure and HLA in healthy donors. Study overall: Later analysis reported that the 130 or so validation repertoires shared the platform of the 650 to 700 first-cohort repertoires.

Regarding the study as a whole: There were 164 TCR beta chains listed as cytomegalovirus-associated.

Produced via immunoSEQ multiplex PCR; TCRdb's table is partial and in-frame only. The sample yields 300,000 to 400,000 clones, around 86% seen once. With regard to this clone: The antigen remains undetermined.

This receptor was identified in a woman younger than 30 in good health and CMV-seronegative. Sequencing was done on a sample of PBMCs.

The CDR3 sequence is CASSQGVASGRYEQYF. The CDR3 DNA follows: TGTGCCAGCAGCCAAGGAGTAGCTAGCGGGAGGTACGAGCAGTACTTC. This sequence joins TRBV14 and TRBJ2-7; the match to TRBD2 covers 11 bases. CDR1 is SGHDN, CDR2 FVKESK, per germline. V gave up 1 base and J gave up 4 bases; unmatched junction bases: 6. CDR3 size: 16 residues.